Reported below is one T cell receptor beta chain. The antigen is undetermined. The PCR was carried out with 60 Vbeta primers and 13 Jbeta primers. In the original analysis: In a later analysis, of tens of millions of unique beta chains, around 9.9 million appeared in at least two donors. Generated by immunoSEQ multiplex PCR, the TCRdb table keeps only in-frame clones and is missing some. V and J calls and clone size come straight from that table; D and trimming were deduced from the DNA. The table records about 190,000 clones, around 84% of them present only once. Although they were nominally healthy when sampled, donors likely had unrecorded immune exposures. The sample belongs to a study of cytomegalovirus exposure and HLA in healthy donors. Across the whole study: A prior study identified 117 million unique TCR beta sequences from 180 million or so T cells. Study-level points and caveats: Reportedly, a later analysis found an Asian-associated ancestry cluster had fewer N-insertions than the approximately 700-donor mean.

The receptor was derived from a woman in her forties or fifties in good health and CMV-seropositive. Sequencing was done on a sample of PBMCs.

CDR3 loop: CASSPTSGVEETQYF. CDR3 coding DNA: TGCGCCAGCAGCCCGACTAGCGGTGTCGAAGAGACCCAGTACTTC. The rearrangement joins TRBV4-3 to TRBJ2-5; 9 bases match TRBD2. Germline loops: CDR1 LGHNA, CDR2 YSLEER. There are 15 residues in the CDR3. V shed 4 bases, J shed 3 bases, and the junction held 6 bases outside the gene matches.